These 23 T cell receptor beta chains were sequenced from one sample in a study of radiation and T cells in renal cell carcinoma. Libraries were prepared by immunoSEQ multiplex PCR; TCRdb keeps only in-frame clonotypes and omits some of them. Of 70,000 to 80,000 clones listed, 80% to 90% are singletons. The time point: blood 2 weeks post-SBRT. The treatment: 15 Gy SBRT to primary tumor, nephrectomy 4 weeks later. Sequencing was performed on blood, taken from a patient whose treatment included radiotherapy and nephrectomy. The receptor source for this set is a woman aged 45-65 years with renal cell carcinoma.

The rearrangement links TRBV5-4 to TRBJ2-6; unclear D gene. Germline lookup yields CDR1 SGHNT and CDR2 YYREEE (reference sequence). Trimming pared 2 bases from V and 2 bases from J, leaving 2 bases between. This CDR3 has 13 amino acids. CDR3 DNA: TGTGCCAGCAGCTTACCTGGGGCCAACGTCCTGACTTTC. Translated, it gives CASSLPGANVLTF. The full variable domain, in which reference TRBV5-4 and TRBJ2-6 provide the parts outside the CDR3, is ETGVTQSPTHLIKTRGQQVTLRCSSQSGHNTVSWYQQALGQGPQFIFQYYREEENGRGNFPPRFSGLQFPNYSSELNVNALELDDSALYLCASSLPGANVLTFGAGSRLTVL.

The gene calls are TRBV5-5 and TRBJ1-5; unclear D gene. In germline, CDR1 is SGHKS, CDR2 YYEKEE (reference sequence). The CDR3 is 14 amino acids. Trimming took off 1 base at V and 5 bases at J, with 10 bases between the two ends. The CDR3 protein is CASSLNTLDQPQHF. CDR3 nucleotide sequence: TGTGCCAGCAGCTTGAACACACTGGATCAGCCCCAGCATTTT.

This rearrangement joins TRBV5-1 to TRBJ1-1, with 7 bases aligning to TRBD1. J was trimmed by 7 bases and V by 0 bases; bases with no gene match: 9. The CDR3 contains 15 residues. The germline CDR1 and CDR2 sequences are SGHRS and YFSETQ. CDR3 nucleotide sequence: TGCGCCAGCAGCTTGGCGCCAGGGGGTTCTGGTGAAGCTTTCTTT. Its protein is CASSLAPGGSGEAFF.

This chain links TRBV15 with TRBJ2-5, with D possibly TRBD2 on 5 matching bases. In germline, CDR1 is LNHNV, CDR2 YYDKDF (reference sequence). The CDR3 consists of 12 residues. V gave up 5 bases and J gave up 4 bases, with 8 bases separating them. CDR3 amino acids: CATSVEGETQYF. CDR3 DNA sequence: TGTGCCACCAGCGTAGAGGGAGAGACCCAGTACTTC.

The chain uses TRBV2 and TRBJ1-6; 7 bases agree with TRBD1. V lost 9 bases, J lost 6 bases, and 8 bases stayed unmatched. CDR1 and CDR2 (germline): SNHLY, FYNNEI. The length of the CDR3 is 14 residues. This CDR3 reads CARQGTEINSPLHF. CDR3 coding DNA: TGTGCCAGACAAGGGACAGAGATTAATTCACCCCTCCACTTT.

In its sample, this clone was seen once. The rearrangement links TRBV19 to TRBJ2-4; 12 nucleotides agree with TRBD2. Germline values: CDR1 LNHDA, CDR2 SQIVND (reference sequence). The V and J ends lost 3 bases and 0 bases, in that order; junction bases with no gene match: 9. This CDR3 has 19 amino acids. For the CDR3, the DNA is TGTGCCAGTAGTATCAGACTAGCGGGAGAAAGGGGAGCCAAAAACATTCAGTACTTC. Protein: CASSIRLAGERGAKNIQYF.

V usage is TRBV2 and J usage is TRBJ1-5; D gene uncertain. The V and J ends lost 0 bases and 7 bases respectively, with 10 bases between them. CDR1 SNHLY and CDR2 FYNNEI come from the germline V gene. This CDR3 has 14 amino acids. The CDR3 spells CASSEALLKQPQHF. CDR3 sequence (DNA): TGTGCCAGCAGTGAAGCGCTGTTGAAACAGCCCCAGCATTTT.

This chain uses TRBV9 with TRBJ2-1; no definite D call. This CDR3 has 14 amino acids. V was clipped by 0 bases and J by 6 bases, with 10 bases between them. Germline CDR1 is SGDLS and CDR2 is YYNGEE. The CDR3 reads CASSVVGVGNEQFF. The CDR3 DNA sequence: TGTGCCAGCAGCGTAGTTGGGGTTGGCAATGAGCAGTTCTTC.

This clone has only one observation. The rearrangement joins TRBV4-1 to TRBJ2-7; 8 bases agree with TRBD1. CDR3 length equals 14 residues. Germline V CDR1 and CDR2: MGHRA, YSYEKL. V lost 3 bases and J lost 4; bases outside the gene matches: 5. The CDR3 DNA reads as TGCGCCAGCAGCCAGTGGGACAGGAGTTACGAGCAGTACTTC. Encoded protein: CASSQWDRSYEQYF.

J is TRBJ1-2 and V is TRBV19, with a weak D call TRBD1 (6 bases). Deletions cut 4 bases from V and 2 bases from J, with 11 bases between. Germline V CDR1 and CDR2: LNHDA, SQIVND (reference sequence). The CDR3 runs to 14 residues. The CDR3 loop is CASSRTASNYGYTF. The CDR3 DNA is TGTGCCAGTAGTAGGACAGCCAGCAACTATGGCTACACCTTC.

The chain combines TRBV29-1 with TRBJ2-1, with a tentative D call TRBD2 (5 bases). Trimming removed 7 bases from V and 5 bases from J, with 18 bases in between. This CDR3 spans 14 amino acids. Per the germline V gene, CDR1 is SQVTM and CDR2 is ANQGSEA. The CDR3 DNA is TGCAGCGCCGCACGGACTGGCGGTAACAATGAGCAGTTCTTC. It is translated as CSAARTGGNNEQFF.

The rearrangement links TRBV4-3 to TRBJ1-4; 11 nucleotides match TRBD1. CDR3 size: 16 residues. V trimming: 2 bases; J trimming: 6 bases; junction bases outside the gene matches: 5. Germline CDR1 is LGHNA and CDR2 is YSLEER. The CDR3 region is CASSQHRTGGDEKLFF. The CDR3 region has the DNA TGCGCCAGCAGCCAACATAGGACAGGGGGCGATGAAAAACTGTTTTTT.

The sample holds one count of this clone. CDR3 in amino acids: CASSWGQGDSPLHF. The CDR3 DNA is TGTGCCAGCAGTTGGGGACAGGGAGACTCACCCCTCCACTTT. This chain uses TRBV27 with TRBJ1-6; 9 bases agree with TRBD1. Germline V gene sequence: CDR1 MNHEY, CDR2 SMNVEV (reference sequence). V trimming: 4 bases; J trimming: 10 bases; junction bases outside the gene matches: 5. The CDR3 is made up of 14 amino acids.

The chain recombines TRBV6-5 with TRBJ1-5; D uncertain. CDR1 is MNHEY, CDR2 SVGAGI, per germline. The ends were cut back, 6 bases at V and 6 bases at J, with 9 bases in the middle. This CDR3 comprises 12 residues. CDR3 residues: CASSSLGQPQHF. Written as DNA, the CDR3 is TGTGCCAGCAGCTCGCTTGGTCAGCCCCAGCATTTT.

This clone appeared a few times. This rearrangement joins TRBV19 to TRBJ2-3; 13 bases are a match to TRBD2. The CDR3 extends over 16 amino acids. Unmatched junction bases numbered 3, after V lost 3 bases and J lost 3 bases. Germline loops: CDR1 LNHDA, CDR2 SQIVND (reference sequence). The CDR3 nucleotides are TGTGCCAGTAGTATCGGACTAGCGGGAGCAACAGATACGCAGTATTTT. Residues: CASSIGLAGATDTQYF.

About this clone itself: A junction end diverges from the germline sequence, so it may reflect a read error. The chain combines TRBV4-1 with TRBJ2-1; the D gene is possibly TRBD2 (6 bases). CDR1 and CDR2 (germline): MGHRA, YSYEKL. The length of the CDR3 is 14 residues. The CDR3 here is CASSPGLAGPLRIF. The CDR3 DNA reads TGCGCCAGCAGCCCTGGACTTGCGGGGCCCTTACGGATCTTC.

The V call is TRBV5-1, the J call TRBJ1-6; D may be TRBD1 (5 bases). Germline V gene data show CDR1 as SGHRS and CDR2 as YFSETQ. The V and J ends lost 5 bases and 5 bases respectively, with 5 bases between them. The CDR3 is 12 amino acids. In nucleotides, the CDR3 is TGCGCCAGCAGACAGGATAATTCACCCCTCCACTTT. Its translation is CASRQDNSPLHF.

V is TRBV2 and J is TRBJ2-2, with D hard to call. Germline V gene sequence: CDR1 SNHLY, CDR2 FYNNEI. This CDR3 contains 15 residues. Trimming shortened V by 3 bases and J by 1 base, and 9 bases separated the two germline ends. CDR3 bases: TGTGCCAGCAGTGAGAGGATAAGGAACACCGGGGAGCTGTTTTTT. Translating it yields CASSERIRNTGELFF.

This clone was detected once. This chain links TRBV5-5 with TRBJ1-4; D is perhaps TRBD1 (5 bases). Deletions cut 4 bases from V and 6 bases from J, with 13 bases between. Germline-derived CDR1 and CDR2 are SGHKS and YYEKEE (reference sequence). This CDR3 region has 14 residues. The CDR3 coding sequence is TGTGCCAGCAGCCTAGGTGGGGCAGATGAAAAACTGTTTTTT. Residues: CASSLGGADEKLFF.

This rearrangement joins TRBV7-9 to TRBJ2-3; 8 bases line up with TRBD1. Trimming at V came to 4 bases and at J to 0 bases, leaving 6 bases not matched to a gene. Germline lookup yields CDR1 SEHNR and CDR2 FQNEAQ (reference sequence). The CDR3 is 16 residues long. Here the CDR3 DNA reads TGTGCCAGCAGCTCAATCCGGGACAGGAGCACAGATACGCAGTATTTT. As protein: CASSSIRDRSTDTQYF.

The V and J genes are TRBV27 and TRBJ2-1, with 7 bases matching TRBD2. The CDR3 has 14 residues. J was trimmed by 9 bases and V by 7 bases; bases with no gene match: 12. The V gene's germline CDR1 is MNHEY and CDR2 SMNVEV (reference sequence). CDR3 DNA sequence: TGTGCCAGCAATGCGGGCGGGAGATACGGTGAGCAGTTCTTC. Translating it yields CASNAGGRYGEQFF.

The chain recombines TRBV6-1 with TRBJ2-3; D unclear. Trimming cost V 8 bases and J 1 base, with 10 bases left between them. CDR3 length equals 13 residues. Germline CDR1 and CDR2: MNHNS and SASEGT. The CDR3 DNA reads TGTGCCAGCGAATCAAGCGGCACAGATACGCAGTATTTT. Its translation is CASESSGTDTQYF.

The chain has TRBV6-1 and TRBJ2-6; D may be TRBD1 (6 bases). Trimming cost V 1 base and J 0 bases, with 7 bases left between them. The CDR3 has 16 amino acids. The germline CDR1 and CDR2 sequences are MNHNS and SASEGT. CDR3 loop: CASSEGTASGANVLTF. The CDR3, as DNA: TGTGCCAGCAGTGAAGGGACAGCCTCTGGGGCCAACGTCCTGACTTTC.